What follows are 31 T cell receptor beta chains derived from one specimen sequenced in a study of cytomegalovirus exposure and HLA in healthy donors (dated 2017 in TCRdb). The library was generated by the immunoSEQ multiplex PCR assay. For the multiplex PCR, a mixture combining 60 forward primers for TCR Vbeta segments and 13 reverse primers for TCR Jbeta segments was used. Sourced from immuneACCESS, this table was stored by TCRdb with only in-frame sequences that have V and J called. A share of the clones is absent; for the studies checked, an unresolved V gene accounts for under half, and the remainder has no known explanation. Within this sample are roughly 100,000 clones, with approximately 77% of them counted one time only. Less than 5% of the sample is in the top ten clones. Sequenced input: PBMCs. Every receptor here comes from a middle-aged woman in good health and CMV-seronegative.

The chain uses TRBV6-1 and TRBJ1-3; weak D call: TRBD1 (6 bases). Germline CDR1 reads MNHNS; CDR2 reads SASEGT. There are 14 residues in the CDR3. V was shortened by 3 bases and J by 2 bases, with 8 bases between the two germline ends. Here the CDR3 reads CASSEGATGNTIYF. In DNA form, the CDR3 reads TGTGCCAGCAGTGAGGGGGCTACTGGAAACACCATATATTTT.

A note on this clone: This CDR3 is also generated by other DNA sequences in the sample. The chain couples TRBV9 to TRBJ1-2, with D unclear. Germline assignment: CDR1 SGDLS and CDR2 YYNGEE. The CDR3 runs 12 residues. V lost 4 bases, J lost 2 bases, and 6 bases lay in between. The CDR3 nucleotides are TGTGCCAGCAGCACTACGAACTATGGCTACACCTTC. Protein sequence: CASSTTNYGYTF. Drawing the rest from reference TRBV9 and TRBJ1-2, the complete variable domain is DSGVTQTPKHLITATGQRVTLRCSPRSGDLSVYWYQQSLDQGLQFLIQYYNGEERAKGNILERFSAQQFPDLHSELNLSSLELGDSALYFCASSTTNYGYTFGSGTRLTVV.

The rearrangement uses TRBV18 and TRBJ2-2, with 7 bases that match TRBD1. The CDR3 consists of 16 residues. Trimming removed 2 bases from V and 1 base from J; junction bases left unmatched: 4. CDR1 and CDR2 (germline): KGHSH, LQKENI. The CDR3 DNA sequence: TGTGCCAGCTCACCATCCAGGACAGGGAACACCGGGGAGCTGTTTTTT. Encoded protein: CASSPSRTGNTGELFF.

The table lists this clone with a few counts. The chain employs TRBV9 and TRBJ1-4; 7 nucleotides match TRBD1. The CDR3 runs to 15 residues. Per germline, CDR1 SGDLS and CDR2 YYNGEE. Trimming cost V 5 bases and J 7 bases; bases outside gene matches: 11. CDR3 amino acids: CASRMVGTAPEKLFF. The CDR3, as DNA: TGTGCCAGCAGAATGGTCGGGACAGCCCCTGAAAAACTGTTTTTT. Full variable domain (missing parts from reference TRBV9 and TRBJ1-4): DSGVTQTPKHLITATGQRVTLRCSPRSGDLSVYWYQQSLDQGLQFLIQYYNGEERAKGNILERFSAQQFPDLHSELNLSSLELGDSALYFCASRMVGTAPEKLFFGSGTQLSVL.

This chain connects TRBV7-8 to TRBJ1-2; D uncertain. The V gene lost 5 bases and the J gene lost 7 bases, with 14 bases spanning the gap. CDR1 and CDR2 (germline): SGHVS, FQNEAQ. The CDR3 extends over 13 amino acids. The CDR3 sequence: CASSQLLELGYTF. The CDR3 nucleotides are TGTGCCAGCAGCCAACTCCTAGAACTTGGCTACACCTTC. Variable domain in full (rest from reference TRBV7-8 and TRBJ1-2): GAGVSQSPRYKVAKRGQDVALRCDPISGHVSLFWYQQALGQGPEFLTYFQNEAQLDKSGLPSDRFFAERPEGSVSTLKIQRTQQEDSAVYLCASSQLLELGYTFGSGTRLTVV.

The V gene is TRBV2, the J gene TRBJ1-6, with TRBD1 matching 9 bases. This CDR3 contains 15 residues. V was clipped by 2 bases and J by 10 bases; unmatched bases: 6. The V gene's germline CDR1 is SNHLY and CDR2 FYNNEI. CDR3: CASSELRDRVSPLHF. The CDR3 nucleotides are TGTGCCAGCAGTGAATTGCGGGACAGGGTGTCACCCCTCCACTTT.

V is TRBV20-1 and J is TRBJ1-1; D is ambiguous. Germline loops: CDR1 DFQATT, CDR2 SNEGSKA (reference sequence). Trimming pared 7 bases from V and 1 base from J, leaving 7 bases between. This CDR3 spans 11 amino acids. The CDR3 DNA reads TGCAGTGTATCCGGGAACACTGAAGCTTTCTTT. This gives the protein CSVSGNTEAFF.

The J gene is TRBJ1-1, the V gene TRBV12-5; no firm D call. The germline CDR1 and CDR2 sequences are LGHNT and FRNRAP. V lost 1 base to trimming and J lost 1 base, with 4 bases between them. The CDR3 sequence is 13 residues long. CDR3 nucleotide sequence: TGTGCTAGTGGTTTGGGCGGGAACACTGAAGCTTTCTTT. This sequence encodes CASGLGGNTEAFF.

The V gene is TRBV29-1, the J gene TRBJ1-1, with D perhaps matching TRBD1 (6 bases). The CDR3 length is 12 residues. V was pared by 6 bases and J by 5 bases, with 13 bases between. Germline V gene data show CDR1 as SQVTM and CDR2 as ANQGSEA. CDR3 region: CSVTGKRTEAFF. CDR3 in DNA: TGCAGCGTAACAGGGAAGAGGACTGAAGCTTTCTTT.

V and J are TRBV7-2 and TRBJ1-4; D possibly corresponds to TRBD1 (6 bases). The germline gives CDR1 SGHTA, CDR2 FQGNSA. The CDR3 spans 15 residues. V was shortened by 5 bases and J by 4 bases, with 14 bases between the two germline ends. CDR3 sequence reads: CASSPRTAINEKLFF. CDR3 sequence (DNA): TGTGCCAGCAGCCCAAGGACAGCGATTAATGAAAAACTGTTTTTT. Full variable domain (outside the CDR3, taken from reference TRBV7-2 and TRBJ1-4): GAGVSQSPSNKVTEKGKDVELRCDPISGHTALYWYRQSLGQGLEFLIYFQGNSAPDKSGLPSDRFSAERTGGSVSTLTIQRTQQEDSAVYLCASSPRTAINEKLFFGSGTQLSVL.

This rearrangement joins TRBV19 to TRBJ1-5, with 8 nucleotides matching TRBD1. The CDR3 has 15 amino acids. V lost 6 bases to trimming and J lost 1 base; unmatched junction nucleotides: 5. Germline CDR1 reads LNHDA; CDR2 reads SQIVND (reference sequence). The CDR3 region has the DNA TGTGCCAGTAGGGAACAGGGGGACAGCAATCAGCCCCAGCATTTT. It encodes CASREQGDSNQPQHF.

The V call is TRBV27, the J call TRBJ2-7; D is unclear. Trimming stripped 3 bases from V and 1 base from J, with 16 bases between. This CDR3 is 16 amino acids long. Germline V CDR1 and CDR2: MNHEY, SMNVEV (reference sequence). The CDR3 spells CASSFSSEPGSYEQYF. CDR3 DNA: TGTGCCAGCAGTTTCAGTTCAGAGCCCGGGTCCTACGAGCAGTACTTC.

As regards this clone: Relative to the germline gene, one junction end is altered; a read error may explain this. Other DNA sequences within the sample encode an identical CDR3. The gene calls are TRBV18 and TRBJ1-2; D gene ambiguous. This CDR3 has 14 amino acids. From germline, CDR1 is KGHSH and CDR2 LQKENI. CDR3 DNA sequence: TGTGCTAGCTCACCCCAGAGAGGCAACTATGGCTACACCTTC. It is translated as CASSPQRGNYGYTF.

This rearrangement joins TRBV7-9 to TRBJ2-3; D is uncertain. CDR3 length equals 14 residues. V was pared by 2 bases and J by 0 bases, with 6 bases between. The germline V gene encodes CDR1 SEHNR and CDR2 FQNEAQ (reference sequence). CDR3 in DNA: TGTGCCAGCAGCTTATGGGCTAGCACAGATACGCAGTATTTT. It yields the protein CASSLWASTDTQYF.

The V call is TRBV5-1, the J call TRBJ2-7; D is perhaps TRBD2 (5 bases). The CDR3 runs to 14 residues. Trimming took off 0 bases at V and 2 bases at J, with 9 bases between the two ends. Germline values: CDR1 SGHRS, CDR2 YFSETQ. The CDR3, as DNA: TGCGCCAGCAGCTTGGGGGGAGATCCCTACGAGCAGTACTTC. It translates to CASSLGGDPYEQYF.

The chain joins TRBV10-3 to TRBJ1-2, with no clear D. Germline-derived CDR1 and CDR2 are ENHRY and SYGVKD. The CDR3 contains 13 residues. Between the trimmed V and J ends, which lost 2 bases and 3 bases, there was a span of 7 bases. The CDR3 protein is CAISEPEYYGYTF. The CDR3 DNA is TGTGCCATCAGTGAGCCGGAGTACTATGGCTACACCTTC.

Remarks on this clone: One end of the junction does not line up with germline, which may come from a read error. The rearrangement uses TRBV5-6 and TRBJ2-7; TRBD1 matches at 7 bases. The CDR3 runs 13 residues. In germline, CDR1 is SGHDT, CDR2 YYEEEE. The CDR3 region is CASSYGTVYERYF. For the CDR3, the DNA is TGTGCCAGCAGCTACGGGACAGTCTACGAGCGGTACTTC.

Note on this clone: The CDR3 does not end in the conserved phenylalanine or tryptophan, so this is likely a read error. It is unclear where the CDR3 begins or ends on the DNA, so no DNA is shown, and the CDR3 is as TCRdb lists it. The chain uses TRBV2 and TRBJ2-7; the table's D call, TRBD1, has no DNA check behind it. The CDR3 length equals 14 residues, ends included. Germline V gives CDR1 SNHLY, CDR2 FYNNEI. CDR3 protein: CASSEPPTGKLRVL.

This clone was recorded only once. CDR3 DNA sequence: TGCAGCGTTGAAGACTCACAGGGGGCCTCCTACGAGCAGTACTTC. It yields the protein CSVEDSQGASYEQYF. The chain recombines TRBV29-1 with TRBJ2-7; 9 bases line up with TRBD1. V lost 0 bases and J lost 0; bases outside the gene matches: 3. CDR3 length: 15 residues. Germline CDR1 SQVTM, CDR2 ANQGSEA.

This sequence joins TRBV2 and TRBJ2-1; D call uncertain. In germline, CDR1 is SNHLY, CDR2 FYNNEI. V lost 5 bases, J lost 0 bases, and 8 bases lay in between. The CDR3 is 14 amino acids. The CDR3 DNA sequence: TGTGCCAGCAGTAACAGCCCCTCCTACAATGAGCAGTTCTTC. As protein: CASSNSPSYNEQFF.

V and J are TRBV18 and TRBJ1-3; D unresolved. Trimming took off 0 bases at V and 0 bases at J, with 9 bases between the two ends. The CDR3 is made up of 16 amino acids. CDR1 and CDR2 (germline): KGHSH, LQKENI. DNA for the CDR3: TGTGCCAGCTCACCACCGACACAACTCTCTGGAAACACCATATATTTT. As protein: CASSPPTQLSGNTIYF.

J is TRBJ1-6 and V is TRBV9; 8 bases match TRBD1. J lost 7 bases, V lost 4 bases, and 7 bases had no gene match. The CDR3 totals 15 residues. The germline V gene has CDR1 SGDLS and CDR2 YYNGEE. The CDR3 coding sequence is TGTGCCAGCAGCTCCCGAGGACAGGGCAATTCACCCCTCCACTTT. The encoded protein is CASSSRGQGNSPLHF.

The genes are TRBV19 and TRBJ1-5; D is perhaps TRBD1 (6 bases). Per germline, CDR1 LNHDA and CDR2 SQIVND (reference sequence). The V end lost 5 bases, the J end lost 4 bases, and 9 bases lay between the germline ends. The CDR3 is made up of 13 amino acids. This chain's CDR3 is CASSWTENQPQHF. The CDR3 DNA follows: TGTGCCAGTAGTTGGACAGAGAATCAGCCCCAGCATTTT.

The rearrangement uses TRBV12-1 and TRBJ1-2; the DNA was not compared with TRBD1, the D call given in the table. TRBV12-1 is a known pseudogene. This CDR3 spans 14 amino acids. CDR3 sequence (DNA): TGTGCCAGAGGACAGTTTCCGACATCCTATGGCTACACCTTC. It encodes CARGQFPTSYGYTF.

The V gene is TRBV7-6, the J gene TRBJ1-6; 8 bases are shared with TRBD1. Germline trimming cut 5 bases from V and 7 bases from J; bases unmatched to any gene: 4. This CDR3 contains 14 residues. Germline V gene data show CDR1 as SGHVS and CDR2 as FNYEAQ. The CDR3 spells CASSETGANSPLHF. The CDR3 bases are TGTGCCAGCAGCGAGACAGGGGCGAATTCACCCCTCCACTTT.

This clone was seen once. V is TRBV19 and J is TRBJ1-5, with a weak D call TRBD1 (6 bases). With 1 base removed from V and 6 bases from J, the gap between germline ends came to 7 bases. CDR3 length: 13 amino acids. Germline assignment: CDR1 LNHDA and CDR2 SQIVND (reference sequence). The CDR3 sequence is CASSIGGGQPQHF. DNA of the CDR3: TGTGCCAGTAGTATAGGAGGGGGTCAGCCCCAGCATTTT.

J is TRBJ1-3 and V is TRBV15; D is unclear. In germline, CDR1 is LNHNV, CDR2 YYDKDF (reference sequence). This CDR3 region has 13 residues. Trimming removed 3 bases from V and 0 bases from J, with 3 bases in between. This CDR3 reads CATSSSSGNTIYF. The DNA for the CDR3 is TGTGCCACCAGCAGTAGCTCTGGAAACACCATATATTTT.

This clone has more than one count but fewer than ten. The chain carries TRBV5-4 and TRBJ2-7; D may be TRBD1 (5 bases). In germline, CDR1 is SGHNT, CDR2 YYREEE (reference sequence). The CDR3 has 12 residues. V was clipped by 3 bases and J by 3 bases, with 7 bases between them. The CDR3: CASSYQGYEQYF. The CDR3 nucleotides read TGTGCCAGCAGCTATCAGGGCTACGAGCAGTACTTC.

This rearrangement joins TRBV4-1 to TRBJ1-5; no clear D gene. Trimming shortened V by 2 bases and J by 4 bases, and 15 bases separated the two germline ends. The CDR3 spans 16 residues. CDR1 and CDR2 (germline): MGHRA, YSYEKL. This CDR3 reads CASSQNDITVNQPQHF. In nucleotides, the CDR3 is TGCGCCAGCAGCCAAAATGACATCACAGTGAATCAGCCCCAGCATTTT.

This chain joins TRBV2 and TRBJ1-2; 7 bases match TRBD1. The CDR3 covers 14 residues. Germline values: CDR1 SNHLY, CDR2 FYNNEI. The V segment lost 6 bases and the J segment 6 bases; nucleotides outside the gene matches: 10. CDR3 DNA: TGTGCCAGCAGCAGGGACAGAGAACGCGATGGCTACACCTTC. Translation: CASSRDRERDGYTF.

The chain uses TRBV19 and TRBJ2-1, with TRBD1 identical over 9 bases. The V and J ends lost 7 bases and 2 bases, in that order; junction bases with no gene match: 3. Germline CDR1 reads LNHDA; CDR2 reads SQIVND (reference sequence). The CDR3 runs to 14 residues. The CDR3 DNA follows: TGTGCCAGTATGGGACAGGGTGCCTACAATGAGCAGTTCTTC. Protein product: CASMGQGAYNEQFF. Full variable domain (rest looked up from reference TRBV19 and TRBJ2-1): DGGITQSPKYLFRKEGQNVTLSCEQNLNHDAMYWYRQDPGQGLRLIYYSQIVNDFQKGDIAEGYSVSREKKESFPLTVTSAQKNPTAFYLCASMGQGAYNEQFFGPGTRLTVL.